What follows is one T cell receptor (beta chain) and its context. This CDR3 is 11 amino acids long. Germline CDR1 reads SNHLY; CDR2 reads FYNNEI. V dropped 3 bases and J dropped 4 bases, with 4 bases sitting between them. The data are from a study of blood T cell repertoires in COVID-19. Libraries were prepared by immunoSEQ multiplex PCR; TCRdb keeps only in-frame clonotypes and omits some of them. The sample records approximately 150,000 clones, around 90% being singletons. Sequencing used peripheral blood. The sequence came from a woman aged 55-70 years who had recovered from COVID-19. The gene calls are TRBV2 and TRBJ2-7; D call uncertain. The CDR3 sequence: CASSEEYEQYF. CDR3 DNA sequence: TGTGCCAGCAGTGAGGAGTACGAGCAGTACTTC.